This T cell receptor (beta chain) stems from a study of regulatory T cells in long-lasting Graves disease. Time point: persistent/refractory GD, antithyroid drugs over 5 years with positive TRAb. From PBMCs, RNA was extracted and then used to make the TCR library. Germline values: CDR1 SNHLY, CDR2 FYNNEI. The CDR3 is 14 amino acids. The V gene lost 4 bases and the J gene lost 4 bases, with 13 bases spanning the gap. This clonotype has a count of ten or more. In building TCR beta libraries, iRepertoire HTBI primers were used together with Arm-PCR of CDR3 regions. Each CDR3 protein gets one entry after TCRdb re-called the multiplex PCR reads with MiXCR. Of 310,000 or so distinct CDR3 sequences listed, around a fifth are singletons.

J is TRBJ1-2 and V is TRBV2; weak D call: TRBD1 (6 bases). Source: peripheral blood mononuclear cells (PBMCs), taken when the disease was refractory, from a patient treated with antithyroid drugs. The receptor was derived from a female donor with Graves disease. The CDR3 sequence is CASSGGQTLYGYTF. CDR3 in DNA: TGTGCCAGCAGTGGTGGACAGACTCTCTATGGCTACACCTTC.